A single T cell receptor beta chain is shown here with its context. Its antigen is unidentified. The data are from a study of identifying expanded T cells in peripheral blood. V shed 5 bases and J shed 1 base, with 12 bases lying between them. Germline V gene sequence: CDR1 MNHEY, CDR2 SMNVEV (reference sequence). This CDR3 region has 15 residues. Whole-study findings and limits: Differentially abundant clones: around 1.2 between replicates, 16.4 at about two weeks, around 19 at four. Across healthy donors, higher total template counts meant significantly greater approximately 2-week count variance.

Only in-frame clones appear in the TCRdb table, and some are missing; sequencing was by immunoSEQ multiplex PCR. This table has about 82,000 clones, about 90% appearing once. Collection occurred without any documented infections or immune events in donors. Sequenced input: blood. The rearrangement uses TRBV27 and TRBJ2-1; D is possibly TRBD1 (5 bases). The sequence came from a person aged 18-69 years in good health. The CDR3 coding sequence is TGTGCCAGCAGTCAACGGCAGGGATCCTACAATGAGCAGTTCTTC. It yields the protein CASSQRQGSYNEQFF.